These 13 T cell receptor beta chains originate from one sample sequenced in a study of cytomegalovirus exposure and HLA in healthy donors. Primers: 60 Vbeta forward and 13 Jbeta reverse. Sequencing used immunoSEQ multiplex PCR; TCRdb keeps in-frame clones, though not all of them. The sample shows some 84,000 clones, less than 80% of them seen only once. Sequenced material: PBMCs. The receptors here all came from a woman aged 40 to 50 in good health and CMV-seropositive.

The J gene is TRBJ2-5, the V gene TRBV5-8; weak D call: TRBD1 (5 bases). The CDR3 is made up of 16 amino acids. Trimming took off 2 bases at V and 2 bases at J, with 16 bases between the two ends. Germline V CDR1 and CDR2: SGHTS, YDEGEE. The CDR3 sequence is CASSLGTDSYQETQYF. The DNA of the CDR3 is TGTGCCAGCAGCTTAGGAACAGACAGCTATCAAGAGACCCAGTACTTC.

This chain links TRBV19 with TRBJ1-1; no definite D call. Germline V CDR1 and CDR2: LNHDA, SQIVND (reference sequence). This CDR3 comprises 13 residues. The V end was cut by 9 bases, the J end by 3 bases, with 14 bases between. The CDR3 protein is CASLNPWHTEAFF. The CDR3 DNA is TGTGCCAGCCTGAACCCCTGGCACACTGAAGCTTTCTTT.

The chain is built from TRBV7-2 and TRBJ2-7, with a weak D call TRBD2 (6 bases). CDR1 is SGHTA, CDR2 FQGNSA, per germline. The V end was cut by 0 bases, the J end by 0 bases, with 9 bases between. The CDR3 length is 15 residues. The CDR3 is CASSLASGFSYEQYF. For the CDR3, the DNA is TGTGCCAGCAGCTTAGCTAGCGGCTTCTCCTACGAGCAGTACTTC.

J is TRBJ1-2 and V is TRBV5-1, with TRBD1 matching 12 bases. J gave up 4 bases and V 5 bases, and 12 bases lay outside the gene matches. This CDR3 has 17 residues. Germline-derived CDR1 and CDR2 are SGHRS and YFSETQ. DNA for the CDR3: TGCGCCAGCAGGGCCGCACCGGGACAGGGGGCATTCTATGGCTACACCTTC. This gives the protein CASRAAPGQGAFYGYTF.

The V call is TRBV18, the J call TRBJ1-1; 9 bases align to TRBD1. After removal of 3 bases from V and 1 base from J, the junction contained 6 bases not matched to a gene. The CDR3 loop spans 16 amino acids. Germline loops: CDR1 KGHSH, CDR2 LQKENI. CDR3: CASSPIQGATNTEAFF. The CDR3 DNA reads TGTGCCAGCTCACCGATACAGGGGGCTACGAACACTGAAGCTTTCTTT.

The V gene is TRBV19, the J gene TRBJ1-1, with 10 bases aligning to TRBD1. The CDR3 totals 16 residues. Losses at the gene ends were 6 bases for V and 1 base for J; bases not matched to a gene: 8. Germline V gene sequence: CDR1 LNHDA, CDR2 SQIVND (reference sequence). The CDR3 DNA reads TGTGCCAGTAGGGAAGGACAGGGGGGTAGGAACACTGAAGCTTTCTTT. Translating gives CASREGQGGRNTEAFF.

The chain recombines TRBV18 with TRBJ1-1; 7 bases map to TRBD1. The CDR3 runs to 15 residues. CDR1 and CDR2 from the germline V gene are KGHSH and LQKENI. Trimming at V came to 6 bases and at J to 0 bases, leaving 7 bases not matched to a gene. The CDR3 nucleotides read TGTGCCAGCTCGCCCGACAGGGCGTTGAACACTGAAGCTTTCTTT. Its translation: CASSPDRALNTEAFF.

V gene TRBV2 combines with J gene TRBJ1-2, with D perhaps TRBD1 (5 bases). This CDR3 comprises 12 residues. V lost 6 bases and J 2 bases, leaving 7 bases between the germline ends. Germline CDR1 and CDR2: SNHLY and FYNNEI. The CDR3 here is CASRAGNYGYTF. For the CDR3, the DNA is TGTGCCAGCAGGGCAGGGAACTATGGCTACACCTTC.

The V and J genes are TRBV5-6 and TRBJ2-5; D possibly corresponds to TRBD2 (6 bases). The V and J ends lost 0 bases and 1 base respectively, with 10 bases between them. Germline values: CDR1 SGHDT, CDR2 YYEEEE. This CDR3 is 15 amino acids long. CDR3 loop: CASSLAPGAQETQYF. CDR3 DNA sequence: TGTGCCAGCAGCTTGGCCCCGGGAGCCCAAGAGACCCAGTACTTC.

This clone was seen more than once but under ten times. The chain carries TRBV11-2 and TRBJ1-1; D possibly corresponds to TRBD1 (6 bases). Trimming removed 5 bases from V and 0 bases from J, with 10 bases in between. In germline, CDR1 is SGHAT, CDR2 FQNNGV. The CDR3 is made up of 14 amino acids. The CDR3 here is CASSAWTVNTEAFF. The CDR3 DNA sequence: TGTGCCAGCAGCGCGTGGACAGTGAACACTGAAGCTTTCTTT.

V and J are TRBV4-1 and TRBJ1-1; D ambiguous. The CDR3 has 14 residues. CDR1 is MGHRA, CDR2 YSYEKL, per germline. V lost 0 bases and J 3 bases, leaving 8 bases between the germline ends. The CDR3 protein is CASSQEREHTEAFF. The CDR3 DNA follows: TGCGCCAGCAGCCAAGAAAGGGAGCACACTGAAGCTTTCTTT.

The rearrangement uses TRBV5-4 and TRBJ2-1, with D hard to call. V lost 0 bases and J lost 9, with 10 bases in between. This CDR3 contains 13 residues. The V gene's germline CDR1 is SGHNT and CDR2 YYREEE (reference sequence). The CDR3 nucleotides read TGTGCCAGCAGCTTGGGTGAGTTGCGTGAGCAGTTCTTC. This translates into CASSLGELREQFF.

V gene TRBV15 combines with J gene TRBJ1-4, with 9 bases fitting TRBD1. Per germline, CDR1 LNHNV and CDR2 YYDKDF (reference sequence). The CDR3 consists of 15 residues. J gave up 9 bases and V 0 bases, and 5 bases lay outside the gene matches. CDR3 sequence reads: CATSRDPGQGQKLFF. CDR3 sequence (DNA): TGTGCCACCAGCAGAGATCCGGGACAGGGCCAAAAACTGTTTTTT.